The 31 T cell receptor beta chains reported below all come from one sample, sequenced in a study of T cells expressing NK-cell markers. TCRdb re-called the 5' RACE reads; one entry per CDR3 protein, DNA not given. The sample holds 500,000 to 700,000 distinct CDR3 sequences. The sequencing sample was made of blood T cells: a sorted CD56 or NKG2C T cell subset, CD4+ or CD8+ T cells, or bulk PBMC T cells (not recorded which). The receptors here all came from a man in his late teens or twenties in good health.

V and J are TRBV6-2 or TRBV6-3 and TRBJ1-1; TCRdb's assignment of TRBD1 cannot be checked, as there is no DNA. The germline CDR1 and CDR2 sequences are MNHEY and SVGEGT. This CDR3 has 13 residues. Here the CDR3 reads CASSYGGFGEAFF.

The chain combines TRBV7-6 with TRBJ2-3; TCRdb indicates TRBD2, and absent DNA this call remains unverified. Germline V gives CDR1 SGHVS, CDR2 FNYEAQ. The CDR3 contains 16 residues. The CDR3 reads CASSSGSGVNTDTQYF.

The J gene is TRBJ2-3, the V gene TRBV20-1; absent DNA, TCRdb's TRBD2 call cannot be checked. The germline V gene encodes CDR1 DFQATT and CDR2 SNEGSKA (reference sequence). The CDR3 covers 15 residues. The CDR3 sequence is CSARGGDWYTDTQYF.

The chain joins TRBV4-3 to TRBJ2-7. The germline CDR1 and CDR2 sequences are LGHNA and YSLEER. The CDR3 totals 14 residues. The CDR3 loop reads CASSHVGETYEQYF.

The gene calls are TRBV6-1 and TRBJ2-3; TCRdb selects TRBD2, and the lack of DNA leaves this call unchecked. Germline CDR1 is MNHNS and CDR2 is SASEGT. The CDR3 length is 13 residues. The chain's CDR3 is CAVSGGSTDTQYF.

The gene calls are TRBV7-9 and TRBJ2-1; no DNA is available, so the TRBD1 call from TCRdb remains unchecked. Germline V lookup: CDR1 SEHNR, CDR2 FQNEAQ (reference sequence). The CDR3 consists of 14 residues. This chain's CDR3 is CASMGQTRAPEQFF.

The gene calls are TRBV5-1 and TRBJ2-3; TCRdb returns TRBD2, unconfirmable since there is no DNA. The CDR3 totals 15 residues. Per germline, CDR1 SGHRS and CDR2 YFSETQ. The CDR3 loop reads CASSVGLAGTDTQYF.

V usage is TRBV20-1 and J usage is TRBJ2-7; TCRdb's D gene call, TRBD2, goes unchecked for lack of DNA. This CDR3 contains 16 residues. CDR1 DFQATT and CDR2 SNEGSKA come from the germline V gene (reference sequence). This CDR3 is CSAKNVSGIWKYEQYF.

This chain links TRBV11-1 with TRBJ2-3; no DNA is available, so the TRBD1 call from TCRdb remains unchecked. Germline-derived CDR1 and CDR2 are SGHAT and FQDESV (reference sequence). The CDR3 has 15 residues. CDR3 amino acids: CASSLPGSGADTQYF.

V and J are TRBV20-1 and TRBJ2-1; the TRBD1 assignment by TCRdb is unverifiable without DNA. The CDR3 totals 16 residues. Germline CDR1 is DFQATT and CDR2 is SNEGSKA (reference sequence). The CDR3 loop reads CSARATGQGVALEQFF.

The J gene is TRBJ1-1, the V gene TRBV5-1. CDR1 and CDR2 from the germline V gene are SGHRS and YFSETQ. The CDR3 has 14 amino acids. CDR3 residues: CASSLGDGNTEAFF.

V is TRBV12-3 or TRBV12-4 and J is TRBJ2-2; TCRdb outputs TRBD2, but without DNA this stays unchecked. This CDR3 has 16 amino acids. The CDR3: CASRPTSGTYTGELFF.

CDR3: CASSPRATGTPAKNIQYF. The genes are TRBV18 and TRBJ2-4; TCRdb designates TRBD1, a call that cannot be tested without DNA. The CDR3 is made up of 18 amino acids. Germline loops: CDR1 KGHSH, CDR2 LQKENI.

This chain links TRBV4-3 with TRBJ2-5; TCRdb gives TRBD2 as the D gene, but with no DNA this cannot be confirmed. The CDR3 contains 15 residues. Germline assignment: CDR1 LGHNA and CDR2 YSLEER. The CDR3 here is CASSPNRAPQETQYF.

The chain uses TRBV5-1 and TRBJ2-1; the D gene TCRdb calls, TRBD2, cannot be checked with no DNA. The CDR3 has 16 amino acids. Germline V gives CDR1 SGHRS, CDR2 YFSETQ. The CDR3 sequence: CASSRGAQREGTEQFF.

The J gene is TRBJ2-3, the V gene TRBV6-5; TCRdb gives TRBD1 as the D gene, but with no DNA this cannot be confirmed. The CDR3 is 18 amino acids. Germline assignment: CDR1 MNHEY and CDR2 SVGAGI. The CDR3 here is CASITQISGTKSTDTQYF.

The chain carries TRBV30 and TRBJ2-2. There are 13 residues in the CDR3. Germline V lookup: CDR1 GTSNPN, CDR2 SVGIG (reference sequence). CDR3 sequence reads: CAWSHSNTGELFF.

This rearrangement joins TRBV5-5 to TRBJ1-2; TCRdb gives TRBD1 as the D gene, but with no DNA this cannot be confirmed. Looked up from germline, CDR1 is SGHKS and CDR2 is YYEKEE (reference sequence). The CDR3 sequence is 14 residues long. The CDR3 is CASSLGTASYGYTF.

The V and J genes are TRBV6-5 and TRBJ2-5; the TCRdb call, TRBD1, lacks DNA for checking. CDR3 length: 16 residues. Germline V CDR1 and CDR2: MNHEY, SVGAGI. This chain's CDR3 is CAAAGTISSGKETQYF.

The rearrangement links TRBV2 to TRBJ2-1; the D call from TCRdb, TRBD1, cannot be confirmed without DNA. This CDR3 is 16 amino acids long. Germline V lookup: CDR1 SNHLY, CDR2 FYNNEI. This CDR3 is CASSRPDSAGSDEQFF.

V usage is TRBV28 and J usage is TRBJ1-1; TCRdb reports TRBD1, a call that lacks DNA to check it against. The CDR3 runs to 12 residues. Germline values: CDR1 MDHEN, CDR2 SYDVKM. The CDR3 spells CATETGNTEAFF.

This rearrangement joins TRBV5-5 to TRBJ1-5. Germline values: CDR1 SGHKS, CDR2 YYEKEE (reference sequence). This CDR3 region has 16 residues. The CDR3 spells CASSLVATDSNQPQHF.

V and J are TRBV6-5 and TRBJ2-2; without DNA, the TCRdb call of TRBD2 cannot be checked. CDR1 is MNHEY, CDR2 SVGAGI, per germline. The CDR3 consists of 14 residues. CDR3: CASSTREGAGELFF.

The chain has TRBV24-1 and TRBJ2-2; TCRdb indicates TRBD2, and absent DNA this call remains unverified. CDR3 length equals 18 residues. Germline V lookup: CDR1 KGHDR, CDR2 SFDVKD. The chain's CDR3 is CATSDPWGGGNSAGELFF.

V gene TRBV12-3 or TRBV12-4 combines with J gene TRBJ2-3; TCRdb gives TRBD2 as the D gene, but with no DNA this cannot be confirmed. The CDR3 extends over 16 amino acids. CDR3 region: CASSLLAGSDTDTQYF.

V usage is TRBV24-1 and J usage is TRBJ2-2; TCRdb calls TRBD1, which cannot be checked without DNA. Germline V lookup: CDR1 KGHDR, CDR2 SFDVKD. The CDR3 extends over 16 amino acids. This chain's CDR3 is CATSNPTGAFPGELFF.

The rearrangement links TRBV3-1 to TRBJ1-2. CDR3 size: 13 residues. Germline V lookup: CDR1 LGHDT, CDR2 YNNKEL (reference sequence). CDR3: CASSRGIYYGYTF.

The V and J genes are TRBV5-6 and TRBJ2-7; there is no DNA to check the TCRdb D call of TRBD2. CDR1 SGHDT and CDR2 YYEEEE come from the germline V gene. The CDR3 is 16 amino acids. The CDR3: CASSRFGESLESEQYF.

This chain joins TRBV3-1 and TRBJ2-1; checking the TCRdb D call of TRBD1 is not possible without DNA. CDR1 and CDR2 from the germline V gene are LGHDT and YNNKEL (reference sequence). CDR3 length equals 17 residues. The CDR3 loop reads CASSQVGGGTGLNEQFF.

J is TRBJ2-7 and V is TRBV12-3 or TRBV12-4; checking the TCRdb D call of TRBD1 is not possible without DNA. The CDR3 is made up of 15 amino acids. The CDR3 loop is CASSFGGAQTYEQYF.

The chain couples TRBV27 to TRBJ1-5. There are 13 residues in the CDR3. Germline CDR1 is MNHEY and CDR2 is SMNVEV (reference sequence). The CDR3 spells CASSFEVRQPQHF.